The 30 T cell receptor beta chains below come from one sample, sequenced in a study of T cell repertoires and HLA-DP antigens. The protocol was immunoSEQ multiplex PCR, while the TCRdb copy is restricted to in-frame clones and leaves out a portion. The profile shows some 110,000 clones, about 92% of them singletons. What these receptors recognize is not known. Source material: CD4+ T cells from PBMCs. All receptors derive from a woman between 18 and 29 years old in good health and CMV-seronegative.

CDR3 in amino acids: CAIRFTSGSEQYF. The CDR3, as DNA: TGTGCCATCAGGTTTACTAGCGGGAGTGAGCAGTACTTC. The gene calls are TRBV10-3 and TRBJ2-7; TRBD2 aligns across 11 bases. The J segment lost 7 bases and the V segment lost 6 bases, leaving 5 bases of the junction unmatched. From germline, CDR1 is ENHRY and CDR2 SYGVKD. This CDR3 is built from 13 residues.

The V gene is TRBV28, the J gene TRBJ1-6; D might be TRBD1 (6 bases). Per germline, CDR1 MDHEN and CDR2 SYDVKM. The CDR3 covers 19 residues. V was pared by 7 bases and J by 2 bases, with 24 bases between. CDR3 nucleotide sequence: TGTGCCAGCAAGCTCCGCTGGGGGGGGCGCGTAACCTATAATTCACCCCTCCACTTT. Translated: CASKLRWGGRVTYNSPLHF.

V gene TRBV18 combines with J gene TRBJ2-1; the D gene is possibly TRBD2 (5 bases). The CDR3 spans 17 residues. The germline V gene encodes CDR1 KGHSH and CDR2 LQKENI. V was pared by 0 bases and J by 7 bases, with 19 bases between. Written as DNA, the CDR3 is TGTGCCAGCTCACCACCGACGGGGATGGGGAGTGATAATGAGCAGTTCTTC. Its translation: CASSPPTGMGSDNEQFF. The full variable domain, in which reference TRBV18 and TRBJ2-1 provide the parts outside the CDR3, is NAGVMQNPRHLVRRRGQEARLRCSPMKGHSHVYWYRQLPEEGLKFMVYLQKENIIDESGMPKERFSAEFPKEGPSILRIQQVVRGDSAAYFCASSPPTGMGSDNEQFFGPGTRLTVL.

The J gene is TRBJ1-2, the V gene TRBV29-1, with D maybe TRBD1 (5 bases). With 1 base removed from V and 9 bases from J, the gap between germline ends came to 9 bases. This CDR3 is built from 11 residues. Per germline, CDR1 SQVTM and CDR2 ANQGSEA. The CDR3 bases are TGCAGCGTTGAAGGGGGCGGGCGCTACACCTTC. Translation: CSVEGGGRYTF.

The rearrangement joins TRBV19 to TRBJ1-1, with D tentatively TRBD1 (5 bases). The germline V and J ends were trimmed by 7 bases and 0 bases, with 12 bases remaining between them. The CDR3 extends over 14 amino acids. The germline V gene has CDR1 LNHDA and CDR2 SQIVND (reference sequence). The CDR3: CASNPTELNTEAFF. CDR3 DNA: TGTGCCAGTAACCCGACAGAGCTGAACACTGAAGCTTTCTTT.

The rearrangement joins TRBV10-3 to TRBJ1-5; TRBD1 aligns across 8 bases. V shed 4 bases and J 6 bases; nucleotides not matched to a gene: 8. Germline CDR1 ENHRY, CDR2 SYGVKD. CDR3 length: 15 residues. In DNA, the CDR3 is TGTGCCATCAGTGCGACAGGGGTGGGGACTCAGCCCCAGCATTTT. It specifies CAISATGVGTQPQHF.

V gene TRBV4-3 combines with J gene TRBJ1-2; maybe TRBD1 (5 bases). Germline lookup yields CDR1 LGHNA and CDR2 YSLEER. The CDR3 totals 14 residues. Trimming removed 3 bases at V and 4 bases at J, with 12 bases between. The CDR3 loop reads CASSHRVAGYGYTF. CDR3 nucleotides: TGCGCCAGCAGCCACAGGGTTGCTGGCTATGGCTACACCTTC.

J is TRBJ2-5 and V is TRBV7-3, with TRBD2 as a possible D gene (5 bases). Trimming shortened V by 4 bases and J by 5 bases, and 14 bases separated the two germline ends. Germline CDR1 is SGHTA and CDR2 is FQGTGA. The CDR3 has 14 amino acids. DNA of the CDR3: TGTGCCAGCAGCTCCGGCGGGCGCAGGGAGACCCAGTACTTC. Translating it yields CASSSGGRRETQYF. The entire variable domain, with the rest obtained from reference TRBV7-3 and TRBJ2-5, is as follows: GAGVSQTPSNKVTEKGKYVELRCDPISGHTALYWYRQSLGQGPEFLIYFQGTGAADDSGLPNDRFFAVRPEGSVSTLKIQRTERGDSAVYLCASSSGGRRETQYFGPGTRLLVL.

The V call is TRBV6-5, the J call TRBJ2-5; D not resolved. V was pared by 9 bases and J by 4 bases, with 15 bases between. Germline loops: CDR1 MNHEY, CDR2 SVGAGI. The CDR3 covers 13 residues. The CDR3 nucleotides read TGTGCCAGTTCCAGATTCATCGGAGAGACCCAGTACTTC. Translating it yields CASSRFIGETQYF.

This clone was seen a handful of times. This chain joins TRBV28 and TRBJ1-2; 8 bases are shared with TRBD1. This CDR3 has 14 amino acids. J gave up 5 bases and V 6 bases, and 8 bases lay outside the gene matches. Germline CDR1 MDHEN, CDR2 SYDVKM. The CDR3 region has the DNA TGTGCCAGCAGGAACCAGGGGACAGGTTATGGCTACACCTTC. Translated, it gives CASRNQGTGYGYTF.

This chain connects TRBV6-1 to TRBJ1-5, with 7 bases identical to TRBD1. J was trimmed by 4 bases and V by 7 bases; bases with no gene match: 10. The CDR3 has 15 amino acids. Germline V CDR1 and CDR2: MNHNS, SASEGT. DNA of the CDR3: TGTGCCAGCACCCTACCGGGACAGATGAATCAGCCCCAGCATTTT. It codes for CASTLPGQMNQPQHF.

This chain links TRBV9 with TRBJ2-1, with TRBD2 matching 10 bases. Germline values: CDR1 SGDLS, CDR2 YYNGEE. The CDR3 is 18 amino acids. V shed 0 bases and J 5 bases; nucleotides not matched to a gene: 11. The CDR3 loop is CASSVEASGSRGDNEQFF. The CDR3 coding sequence is TGTGCCAGCAGCGTAGAGGCTAGCGGGAGTAGGGGAGACAATGAGCAGTTCTTC.

The chain combines TRBV19 with TRBJ2-5; TRBD1 agrees at 7 bases. The DNA end lines up better with TRBJ2-7; the J call may be wrong. CDR1 is LNHDA, CDR2 SQIVND, per germline (reference sequence). CDR3 length equals 15 residues. For the CDR3, the DNA is TGTGCCAGTAGTATACAGCCGGGACAGAGCTACGAGCAGTACTTC. Its protein is CASSIQPGQSYEQYF.

The V and J genes are TRBV18 and TRBJ1-5, with D perhaps TRBD1 (5 bases). With 3 bases removed from V and 3 bases from J, the gap between germline ends came to 12 bases. This CDR3 has 15 amino acids. Germline CDR1 KGHSH, CDR2 LQKENI. CDR3 nucleotides: TGTGCCAGCTCACCCGGGGGGGACTACAATCAGCCCCAGCATTTT. Translation gives CASSPGGDYNQPQHF.

The chain carries TRBV7-8 and TRBJ2-1, with a weak D call TRBD2 (6 bases). Germline assignment: CDR1 SGHVS and CDR2 FQNEAQ. The CDR3 runs 15 residues. Trimming took off 5 bases at V and 13 bases at J, with 24 bases between the two ends. The CDR3 loop reads CASSPAGSKGRHQFF. In nucleotides, the CDR3 is TGTGCCAGCAGCCCCGCGGGGTCTAAAGGAAGGCACCAGTTCTTC.

The chain couples TRBV11-3 to TRBJ1-3, with D unresolved. CDR1 is SGHNT and CDR2 is YENEEA in the germline V gene. The CDR3 loop spans 16 amino acids. The ends were cut back, 3 bases at V and 0 bases at J, with 12 bases in the middle. CDR3 loop: CASSFGPGNSGNTIYF. CDR3 DNA sequence: TGTGCCAGCAGCTTCGGTCCAGGCAACTCTGGAAACACCATATATTTT.

This clone was picked up one time. V and J are TRBV5-1 and TRBJ2-3, with D hard to call. The CDR3 runs to 14 residues. Trimming stripped 1 base from V and 6 bases from J, with 12 bases between. In germline, CDR1 is SGHRS, CDR2 YFSETQ. CDR3 region: CASSLSSQGDTQYF. As DNA, the CDR3 is TGCGCCAGCAGCTTGTCTTCCCAAGGGGATACGCAGTATTTT.

On this clone: This same CDR3 is encoded by further DNA sequences in the sample. The V and J genes are TRBV5-1 and TRBJ2-7; 8 bases match TRBD2. V lost 5 bases to trimming and J lost 6 bases; unmatched junction nucleotides: 7. This CDR3 contains 13 residues. The germline gives CDR1 SGHRS, CDR2 YFSETQ. CDR3 sequence reads: CASRSGLVGEQYV. DNA for the CDR3: TGCGCCAGCAGGTCGGGACTAGTCGGCGAGCAGTACGTC.

In this sample, this clone turned up a few times. The chain employs TRBV27 and TRBJ2-4; D is ambiguous. Germline V gene lookup returns CDR1 MNHEY and CDR2 SMNVEV (reference sequence). This CDR3 comprises 14 residues. V dropped 3 bases and J dropped 1 base, with 7 bases sitting between them. The CDR3 DNA is TGTGCCAGCAGTTTCGTGGGGGCCAAAAACATTCAGTACTTC. Its protein is CASSFVGAKNIQYF.

The chain links TRBV18 to TRBJ2-7; the match to TRBD1 covers 7 bases. The junction had 16 bases not matched to a gene; V was cut back by 3 bases and J by 2 bases. Germline CDR1 and CDR2: KGHSH and LQKENI. The length of the CDR3 is 18 residues. The CDR3 protein is CASSPSSDRVYETYEQYF. CDR3 sequence (DNA): TGTGCCAGCTCACCCTCTTCCGACAGGGTTTACGAAACCTACGAGCAGTACTTC.

The gene calls are TRBV19 and TRBJ1-1; possibly TRBD1 for D (6 bases). Trimming pared 7 bases from V and 1 base from J, leaving 19 bases between. The germline CDR1 and CDR2 sequences are LNHDA and SQIVND (reference sequence). The CDR3 sequence is 16 residues long. In nucleotides, the CDR3 is TGTGCCAGTACCACAGAGGGGGGGGCGCGGAACACTGAAGCTTTCTTT. Translating it yields CASTTEGGARNTEAFF. Together with reference TRBV19 and TRBJ1-1, the CDR3 gives the full variable domain: DGGITQSPKYLFRKEGQNVTLSCEQNLNHDAMYWYRQDPGQGLRLIYYSQIVNDFQKGDIAEGYSVSREKKESFPLTVTSAQKNPTAFYLCASTTEGGARNTEAFFGQGTRLTVV.

The chain carries TRBV6-5 and TRBJ2-1; weak D call: TRBD2 (5 bases). The germline gives CDR1 MNHEY, CDR2 SVGAGI. The CDR3 consists of 14 residues. V was pared by 4 bases and J by 6 bases, with 13 bases between. CDR3 protein: CASSSLGRGNEQFF. Written as DNA, the CDR3 is TGTGCCAGCAGTTCTCTCGGACGGGGCAATGAGCAGTTCTTC.

In regard to this clone: The junction does not match germline at one end; this may be a read error. This sequence joins TRBV11-2 and TRBJ2-6; D is possibly TRBD2 (5 bases). The CDR3 totals 16 residues. Germline CDR1 and CDR2: SGHAT and FQNNGV. CDR3 DNA sequence: TGTGCCAGCAGCTTACATAGCGTCTCTGGAGCCAACGTCCTGACTTTC. It specifies CASSLHSVSGANVLTF.

The V call is TRBV7-3, the J call TRBJ1-6; D remains unclear. The germline V and J ends were trimmed by 1 base and 7 bases, with 14 bases remaining between them. CDR3 length: 16 amino acids. Germline lookup yields CDR1 SGHTA and CDR2 FQGTGA. Here the CDR3 reads CASSLNPPGSNSPLHF. In DNA form, the CDR3 reads TGTGCCAGCAGCTTAAATCCCCCGGGCAGCAATTCACCCCTCCACTTT.

J is TRBJ2-5 and V is TRBV5-1; 14 nucleotides agree with TRBD2. Trimming at V came to 2 bases and at J to 3 bases, leaving 9 bases not matched to a gene. Germline CDR1 and CDR2: SGHRS and YFSETQ. The CDR3 is made up of 18 amino acids. In nucleotides, the CDR3 is TGCGCCAGCAGCTTTGGCCCGAGGACTAGCGGGGGGAAAGAGACCCAGTACTTC. Translation gives CASSFGPRTSGGKETQYF. Drawing the rest from reference TRBV5-1 and TRBJ2-5, the complete variable domain is KAGVTQTPRYLIKTRGQQVTLSCSPISGHRSVSWYQQTPGQGLQFLFEYFSETQRNKGNFPGRFSGRQFSNSRSEMNVSTLELGDSALYLCASSFGPRTSGGKETQYFGPGTRLLVL.

CDR3 in amino acids: CASRRLVDTQYF. CDR3 nucleotide sequence: TGTGCCAGCAGACGACTAGTTGATACGCAGTATTTT. The chain couples TRBV7-9 to TRBJ2-3; D is possibly TRBD2 (6 bases). This CDR3 spans 12 amino acids. The V end was cut by 6 bases, the J end by 6 bases, with 10 bases between. Germline V CDR1 and CDR2: SEHNR, FQNEAQ (reference sequence).

The chain links TRBV7-9 to TRBJ2-1; TRBD2 agrees at 8 bases. Germline CDR1 SEHNR, CDR2 FQNEAQ (reference sequence). This CDR3 has 16 amino acids. Germline trimming cut 2 bases from V and 3 bases from J; bases unmatched to any gene: 6. The CDR3 DNA sequence: TGTGCCAGCAGCTTAAAGGCCGGGGGGGACTACAATGAGCAGTTCTTC. This sequence encodes CASSLKAGGDYNEQFF.

The chain combines TRBV7-8 with TRBJ2-7, with D tentatively TRBD1 or TRBD2 (5 bases each). Germline values: CDR1 SGHVS, CDR2 FQNEAQ. The CDR3 spans 13 residues. Trimming removed 1 base at V and 5 bases at J, with 9 bases between. CDR3 in amino acids: CASSLGRDHEQYF. CDR3 nucleotide sequence: TGTGCCAGCAGCTTAGGCAGGGACCACGAGCAGTACTTC.

This clone was recorded only once. The V gene is TRBV5-5, the J gene TRBJ2-3, with D perhaps assigned TRBD1 or TRBD2 (5 bases each). The germline V gene encodes CDR1 SGHKS and CDR2 YYEKEE (reference sequence). The CDR3 contains 16 residues. Trimming took 3 bases from V and 1 from J, leaving 15 bases between them. The CDR3 region has the DNA TGTGCCAGCAGCTCCTTCCGGGACGTCGGCACAGATACGCAGTATTTT. Protein product: CASSSFRDVGTDTQYF.

The sample holds one count of this clone. The chain carries TRBV28 and TRBJ2-3; D might be TRBD2 (6 bases). Trimming stripped 6 bases from V and 2 bases from J, with 18 bases between. This CDR3 contains 16 residues. Germline-derived CDR1 and CDR2 are MDHEN and SYDVKM. CDR3 nucleotide sequence: TGTGCCAGCAGCGGCCGGGCTAGCGATACCACAGATACGCAGTATTTT. This translates into CASSGRASDTTDTQYF.